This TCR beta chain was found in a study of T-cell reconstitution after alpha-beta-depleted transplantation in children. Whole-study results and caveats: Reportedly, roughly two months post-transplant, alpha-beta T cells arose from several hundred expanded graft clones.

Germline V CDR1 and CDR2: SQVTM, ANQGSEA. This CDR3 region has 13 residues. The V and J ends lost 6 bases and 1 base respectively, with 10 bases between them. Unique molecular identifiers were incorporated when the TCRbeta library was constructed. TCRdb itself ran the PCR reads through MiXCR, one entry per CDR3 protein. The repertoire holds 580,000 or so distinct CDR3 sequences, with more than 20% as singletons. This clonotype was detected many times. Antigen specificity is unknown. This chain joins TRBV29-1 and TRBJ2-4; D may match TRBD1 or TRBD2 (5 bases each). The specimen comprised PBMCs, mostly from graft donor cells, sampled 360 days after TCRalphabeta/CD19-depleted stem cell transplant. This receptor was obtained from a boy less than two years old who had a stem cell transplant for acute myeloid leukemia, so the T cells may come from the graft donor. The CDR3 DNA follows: TGCAGCGTGTTATGGGGGGCCAAAAACATTCAGTACTTC. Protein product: CSVLWGAKNIQYF.